This is a list of T cell receptor beta chains from one sample in a study of blood T cell repertoires in COVID-19. Profiled with immunoSEQ multiplex PCR; TCRdb holds only in-frame clones, not every one. The table has about 81,000 clones, roughly 82% seen once. The sequenced sample consisted of peripheral blood. Every receptor here comes from a human donor in a cohort sampled during active COVID-19. The CDR3 runs from the conserved cysteine through the conserved F or W. A D gene is named only where the DNA matches it firmly. Clone size is shown for a subset of rows, as once, few, many or a class of expanded clone.

len | d_gene | j_gene | v_gene | abundance | CDR3aa | CDR3nt
15 | - | TRBJ2-5 | TRBV4-2 | - | CASSQEGRAQETQYF | TGTGCCAGCAGCCAAGAAGGCAGGGCCCAAGAGACCCAGTACTTC
11 | - | TRBJ1-2 | TRBV20-1 | - | CSASPGGGYTF | TGCAGTGCTAGCCCGGGAGGTGGCTACACCTTC
11 | - | TRBJ1-1 | TRBV20-1 | - | CSARPGAEAFF | TGCAGTGCTAGACCGGGGGCTGAAGCTTTCTTT
17 | TRBD2 | TRBJ2-7 | TRBV19 | - | CASSPAGTSGGYYEQYF | TGTGCCAGTAGTCCGGCCGGGACTAGCGGGGGATATTACGAGCAGTACTTC
13 | - | TRBJ1-1 | TRBV3-1/TRBV3-2 | - | CASSLQGGTEAFF | TGTGCCAGCAGCTTACAGGGCGGTACTGAAGCTTTCTTT
15 | TRBD2 | TRBJ2-1 | TRBV9 | - | CASSVVAGGQNEQFF | TGTGCCAGCAGCGTAGTGGCGGGGGGGCAAAATGAGCAGTTCTTC
13 | TRBD1 | TRBJ1-2 | TRBV12-3/TRBV12-4 | - | CASSLGQDYGYTF | TGTGCCAGCAGTCTCGGACAGGACTATGGCTACACCTTC
16 | TRBD1 | TRBJ2-7 | TRBV5-4 | - | CASSLAGGTGGYEQYF | TGTGCCAGCAGCTTGGCCGGGGGGACAGGGGGCTACGAGCAGTACTTC
15 | TRBD1 | TRBJ1-2 | TRBV7-9 | - | CASAGTAEGNYGYTF | TGTGCCAGCGCCGGGACAGCCGAAGGTAACTATGGCTACACCTTC
14 | TRBD1 | TRBJ1-2 | TRBV4-2 | few | CASSQTGDGYGYTF | TGTGCCAGCAGCCAGACAGGGGATGGCTATGGCTACACCTTC
13 | - | TRBJ1-5 | TRBV28 | once | CASSSGINQPQHF | TGTGCCAGCAGTTCAGGGATAAATCAGCCCCAGCATTTT
17 | TRBD1 | TRBJ2-5 | TRBV25-1 | - | CASSEPPGQGPQETQYF | TGTGCCAGCAGTGAACCCCCCGGACAGGGCCCCCAAGAGACCCAGTACTTC
15 | - | TRBJ2-1 | TRBV11-2 | - | CASSLDVGVYNEQFF | TGTGCCAGCAGCTTAGATGTAGGGGTCTACAATGAGCAGTTCTTC
13 | - | TRBJ1-5 | TRBV3-1/TRBV3-2 | - | CASSQGDTQPQHF | TGTGCCAGCAGCCAGGGGGACACTCAGCCCCAGCATTTT
14 | - | TRBJ1-6 | TRBV3-1/TRBV3-2 | - | CASSGQGQSSPLHF | TGTGCCAGCAGCGGGCAGGGCCAGAGTTCACCCCTCCACTTT
16 | - | TRBJ1-2 | TRBV4-1 | few | CASSHAAGRARYGYTF | TGCGCCAGCAGTCACGCAGCGGGTAGGGCCCGCTATGGCTACACCTTC
15 | - | TRBJ2-5 | TRBV2 | - | CASSEAPGRKETQYF | TGTGCCAGCAGTGAAGCGCCGGGTCGGAAAGAGACCCAGTACTTC
14 | - | TRBJ2-7 | TRBV4-3 | - | CASSPLTGSYEQYF | TGCGCCAGCAGCCCTCTCACAGGGTCCTACGAGCAGTACTTC
13 | TRBD1 | TRBJ2-5 | TRBV10-3 | - | CAIKGQDAETQYF | TGTGCCATCAAAGGACAGGACGCGGAGACCCAGTACTTC
15 | TRBD1 | TRBJ1-5 | TRBV19 | few | CASSTRQGAYQPQHF | TGTGCCAGTAGTACCCGACAGGGGGCATATCAGCCCCAGCATTTT
15 | - | TRBJ1-1 | TRBV6-2/TRBV6-3 | - | CASSYRSSRGTEAFF | TGTGCCAGCAGTTACAGGTCTTCAAGAGGAACTGAAGCTTTCTTT
15 | - | TRBJ1-6 | TRBV10-3 | - | CAISEIAGVSSPLHF | TGTGCCATCAGTGAGATCGCAGGGGTTAGCTCACCCCTCCACTTT